This passage covers 11 T cell receptor beta chains from one sample sequenced in a study of blood T cells in healthy people across ages. Using a J-beta primer mix together with a sample-barcoded 5' primer, a second PCR was run for 7 to 11 cycles. MiXCR was run by TCRdb on the 5' RACE reads, yielding one entry per CDR3 protein. Among around 800,000 distinct CDR3 sequences listed, 20% to 30% were seen once. The same specimen was also included in a second study, on T cells of mothers and their children.

Sequencing was carried out using blood. The receptors were sampled from a boy aged 5-17 years in good health.

CDR3 sequence: CASRAQTGQNEKLFF. The CDR3 DNA sequence: TGCGCCAGCAGGGCCCAGACAGGCCAAAATGAAAAACTGTTTTTT. The chain joins TRBV5-1 to TRBJ1-4; tentative D call: TRBD1 (6 bases). The CDR3 has 15 amino acids. CDR1 is SGHRS and CDR2 is YFSETQ in the germline V gene. Trimming took off 5 bases at V and 5 bases at J, with 16 bases between the two ends.

Only a few counts were recorded for this clonotype. The V and J genes are TRBV18 and TRBJ1-4; 7 bases line up with TRBD1. Germline CDR1 is KGHSH and CDR2 is LQKENI. This CDR3 is built from 17 residues. The V gene end was trimmed by 4 bases and the J gene end by 0 bases; junction bases not matched to a gene: 8. The CDR3 nucleotides are TGTGCCAGCTCACTCCCGGGAGGGGGCTCAACTAATGAAAAACTGTTTTTT. It yields the protein CASSLPGGGSTNEKLFF.

The chain recombines TRBV12-5 with TRBJ2-1, with D unclear. CDR3 length equals 13 residues. The germline V gene encodes CDR1 LGHNT and CDR2 FRNRAP. Trimming cost V 2 bases and J 2 bases, with 4 bases left between them. The CDR3 nucleotides are TGTGCTAGTGGTTTGTACACCTACAATGAGCAGTTCTTC. Its translation is CASGLYTYNEQFF.

This chain connects TRBV2 to TRBJ1-6, with D possibly TRBD1 on 5 matching bases. This CDR3 has 13 amino acids. Germline values: CDR1 SNHLY, CDR2 FYNNEI. The V end was cut by 4 bases, the J end by 11 bases, with 12 bases between. This CDR3 reads CASSVQDTTPLHF. CDR3 DNA: TGTGCCAGCAGTGTGCAGGACACGACACCCCTCCACTTT.

This clonotype came up a few times. The chain links TRBV11-2 to TRBJ2-5; maybe TRBD2 (5 bases). Trimming removed 1 base at V and 0 bases at J, with 12 bases between. Per germline, CDR1 SGHAT and CDR2 FQNNGV. This CDR3 has 16 residues. CDR3 bases: TGTGCCAGCAGCTTAGGGAGGATTGGCCACCAAGAGACCCAGTACTTC. It translates to CASSLGRIGHQETQYF.

This clonotype was detected only a few times. V is TRBV29-1 and J is TRBJ2-1; 14 bases are a match to TRBD2. CDR1 SQVTM and CDR2 ANQGSEA come from the germline V gene. Losses at the gene ends were 4 bases for V and 2 bases for J; bases not matched to a gene: 4. The CDR3 has 16 amino acids. The CDR3 spells CSVGTSGGITYNEQFF. In DNA form, the CDR3 reads TGCAGCGTTGGGACTAGCGGGGGGATTACCTACAATGAGCAGTTCTTC.

The V and J genes are TRBV5-1 and TRBJ1-3, with D uncertain. The length of the CDR3 is 15 residues. Trimming removed 4 bases at V and 2 bases at J, with 13 bases between. Germline V lookup: CDR1 SGHRS, CDR2 YFSETQ. This CDR3 is CASSPGSGPGNTIYF. The CDR3 DNA sequence: TGCGCCAGCAGCCCTGGGTCCGGGCCTGGAAACACCATATATTTT.

This chain uses TRBV2 with TRBJ2-7; 10 bases agree with TRBD1. The V gene's germline CDR1 is SNHLY and CDR2 FYNNEI. The CDR3 is 15 amino acids. With 5 bases clipped from V and 4 bases from J, the junction kept 8 bases outside the gene matches. The CDR3 is CASSRPDRGTYEQYF. CDR3 nucleotides: TGTGCCAGCAGTCGCCCGGACAGGGGGACTTACGAGCAGTACTTC.

The chain employs TRBV7-9 and TRBJ2-5; D is possibly TRBD1 or TRBD2 (5 bases each). Gene TRBJ2-7 matches the end of the DNA better, so the J call may be wrong. CDR3 length: 14 amino acids. The V gene's germline CDR1 is SEHNR and CDR2 FQNEAQ (reference sequence). CDR3 residues: CASGGRQSSYEQYF. The CDR3 coding sequence is TGTGCCAGCGGGGGTAGACAGAGCTCCTACGAGCAGTACTTC.

This clonotype was counted only a few times. This chain connects TRBV12-3 or TRBV12-4 to TRBJ2-1; 9 nucleotides line up with TRBD1. Judging by the DNA end, TRBJ2-7 fits better; the J call may be wrong. This CDR3 has 15 residues. This chain's CDR3 is CASSLSRTGAYEQYF. For the CDR3, the DNA is TGTGCCAGCAGTTTGTCCAGGACAGGGGCCTACGAGCAGTACTTC.

This clonotype was seen more than once but under ten times. The CDR3 spells CASSLRGGGQETQYF. The CDR3, as DNA: TGTGCCAGCAGTTTGCGGGGAGGGGGGCAAGAGACCCAGTACTTC. V gene TRBV12-3 or TRBV12-4 combines with J gene TRBJ2-5; the D gene is possibly TRBD2 (7 bases). The CDR3 has 15 residues. V was cut by 3 bases and J by 2 bases, with 13 bases left in between.